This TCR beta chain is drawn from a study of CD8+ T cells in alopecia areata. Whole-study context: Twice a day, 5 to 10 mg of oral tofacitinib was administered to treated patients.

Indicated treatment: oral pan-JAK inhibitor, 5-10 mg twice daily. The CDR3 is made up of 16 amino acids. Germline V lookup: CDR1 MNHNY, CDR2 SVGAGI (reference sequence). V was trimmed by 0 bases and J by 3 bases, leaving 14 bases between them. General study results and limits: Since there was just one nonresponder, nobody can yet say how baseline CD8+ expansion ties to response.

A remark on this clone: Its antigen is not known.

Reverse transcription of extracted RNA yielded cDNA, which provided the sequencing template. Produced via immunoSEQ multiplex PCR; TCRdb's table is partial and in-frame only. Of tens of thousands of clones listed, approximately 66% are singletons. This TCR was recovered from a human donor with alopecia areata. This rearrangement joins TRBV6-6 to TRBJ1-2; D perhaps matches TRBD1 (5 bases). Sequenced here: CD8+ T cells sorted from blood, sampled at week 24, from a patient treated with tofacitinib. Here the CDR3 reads CASSYSAGYADYGYTF. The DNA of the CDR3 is TGTGCCAGCAGTTACTCGGCAGGGTATGCGGACTATGGCTACACCTTC.